Listed below are T cell receptor beta chains from one sample, sequenced in a study of T cells after yellow fever vaccination. MiXCR, applied by TCRdb to the 5' RACE reads, yields one record per CDR3 protein. Of about 580,000 distinct CDR3 sequences in the sample, about 17% are singletons; the top ten hold roughly 17%. The specimen comprised PBMCs, sampled roughly 5 days after the first yellow fever vaccination. The receptors shown here come from a man between 18 and 29 years old who received the YFV17D yellow fever vaccine. Each CDR3 is given with its conserved first and last residue. The D gene is left open where the match is weak. Clone size is stated in some rows and not others, as once, few, many or a class when expanded.

V	D	size	J	DNA	CDR3
TRBV6-2/TRBV6-3	TRBD1	-	TRBJ2-5	TGTGCCAGCGCAGGGGGAGAGACCCAGTACTTC	CASAGGETQYF
TRBV6-5	-	many	TRBJ2-1	TGTGCCAGCAGTTGGGGCAAGGGGCGAAATGAGCAGTTCTTC	CASSWGKGRNEQFF
TRBV6-1	-	-	TRBJ1-4	TGTGCCAGCAACGGAGGTGAAAAACTGTTTTTT	CASNGGEKLFF
TRBV7-2	TRBD2	-	TRBJ2-1	TGTGCCAGCAGCTTAGGGGGGGGTCAGTCCAATGAGCAGTTCTTC	CASSLGGGQSNEQFF
TRBV12-3/TRBV12-4	-	-	TRBJ2-3	TGTGCCAGCAGGGTGGGAATTGTGGGCACAGATACGCAGTATTTT	CASRVGIVGTDTQYF
TRBV19	-	-	TRBJ2-3	TGTGCCAGTAGTATTTCGCCATCCACTACAGATACGCAGTATTTT	CASSISPSTTDTQYF
TRBV6-1	-	many	TRBJ1-3	TGTGCCAGCAGCTCAGGGTGGTCTGGAAACACCATATATTTT	CASSSGWSGNTIYF
TRBV5-6	-	-	TRBJ2-1	TGTGCCAGCGGCCAGGTTGATGAGCAGTTCTTC	CASGQVDEQFF
TRBV27	-	few	TRBJ1-2	TGTGCCAGCAGTTTAACCCCGAACCCCAACTATGGCTACACCTTC	CASSLTPNPNYGYTF
TRBV5-1	-	few	TRBJ2-1	TGCGCCAGCAGCTTGGGGGCTTGGAGAGGGGAAAATGAGCAGTTCTTC	CASSLGAWRGENEQFF
TRBV12-3/TRBV12-4	-	-	TRBJ1-5	TGTGCCAGCAGTTTACGGGTGGGCAATCAGCCCCAGCATTTT	CASSLRVGNQPQHF
TRBV11-2	TRBD1	few	TRBJ2-3	TGTGCCAGCAGCTTGCTACCGGGACAGGGGAAGGATACGCAGTATTTT	CASSLLPGQGKDTQYF
TRBV7-9	TRBD1	few	TRBJ1-4	TGTGCCAGCAGCAGAGCCCCGGGACAGCTTAATGAAAAACTGTTTTTT	CASSRAPGQLNEKLFF
TRBV7-6	-	few	TRBJ2-2	TGTGCCAGCAGCTTATCTAGGGTTTTAGCCACGGCCCAGAAAAACACCGGGGAGCTGTTTTTT	CASSLSRVLATAQKNTGELFF
TRBV4-3	-	many	TRBJ1-2	TGCGCCAGCAGCCAAGATGGAAGAGCCAGCTATGGCTACACCTTC	CASSQDGRASYGYTF
TRBV10-3	-	many	TRBJ1-2	TGTGCCATCAGTGAGTCGGAGGGGGGCTATGGCTACACCTTC	CAISESEGGYGYTF
TRBV9	TRBD2	-	TRBJ2-3	TGTGCCAGCAGCGTAGTCCCCGGGGGGGGCACAGATACGCAGTATTTT	CASSVVPGGGTDTQYF
TRBV5-1	-	few	TRBJ2-3	TGCGCCAGCAGCTTGGGTTCCTTCACAGATACGCAGTATTTT	CASSLGSFTDTQYF
TRBV6-4	TRBD2	few	TRBJ2-1	TGTGCCAGCAGTGACTCAGCGGGGGGGTACAATGAGCAGTTCTTC	CASSDSAGGYNEQFF
TRBV6-6	-	few	TRBJ2-1	TGTGCCAGCAGTTACGATCTGACTGAGCAGTTCTTC	CASSYDLTEQFF
TRBV6-1	-	few	TRBJ2-4	TGTGCCAGCAGACCCTCAGTCAGGGGAGCCAAAAACATTCAGTACTTC	CASRPSVRGAKNIQYF
TRBV4-1	-	-	TRBJ2-6	TGCGCCAGCAGCCAGGGTATGTTCCGGGCCAACGTCCTGACTTTC	CASSQGMFRANVLTF
TRBV19	-	few	TRBJ1-2	TGTGCCAGTAGTCAATCCGAGAGCTTGGTCGGCTACACCTTC	CASSQSESLVGYTF
TRBV5-1	TRBD2	few	TRBJ2-3	TGCGCCAGCAGCTTGTGGATGTCGGGAGGTCAAGATACGCAGTATTTT	CASSLWMSGGQDTQYF
TRBV15	TRBD2	-	TRBJ2-3	TGTGCCACCAGCTTTCGGACTAGCGGGTGGGGGACAGATACGCAGTATTTT	CATSFRTSGWGTDTQYF
TRBV5-4	TRBD1	-	TRBJ1-1	TGTGCCAGCAGCTTGGGGACAGGTGATTATGAAGCTTTCTTT	CASSLGTGDYEAFF
TRBV5-1	-	-	TRBJ2-3	TGCGCCAGCAGCTTCTGGAGTATGCCGGTCACAGATACGCAGTATTTT	CASSFWSMPVTDTQYF
TRBV12-3/TRBV12-4	TRBD2	-	TRBJ2-1	TGTGCCAGCAGTTTAGCGGGGAGGAGCGGGGGGCTAAATGAGCAGTTCTTC	CASSLAGRSGGLNEQFF
TRBV7-9	-	few	TRBJ1-1	TGTGCCAGCAGCTTAGCGGGCAGGGCGGAAAACACTGAAGCTTTCTTT	CASSLAGRAENTEAFF
TRBV5-1	TRBD1	-	TRBJ2-3	TGCGCCAGCAGGATTCTTGGGACAGGAGCGGATACGCAGTATTTT	CASRILGTGADTQYF
TRBV29-1	-	few	TRBJ2-1	TGCAGCGTTGAGTGGAGCCTAACTACCTACAATGAGCAGTTCTTC	CSVEWSLTTYNEQFF
TRBV6-1	TRBD1	-	TRBJ1-6	TGTGCCAGCAGCGGAAACACAGGGGATAGCGATTCACCCCTCCACTTT	CASSGNTGDSDSPLHF
TRBV20-1	-	few	TRBJ1-6	TGCAGTGCTAGAGACCCGCGTGCCCTCCACTTT	CSARDPRALHF
TRBV6-2/TRBV6-3	TRBD1	-	TRBJ2-7	TGTGCCAGCACTTGGGACAGCCTCTACGAGCAGTACTTC	CASTWDSLYEQYF
TRBV12-3/TRBV12-4	-	-	TRBJ1-1	TGTGCCAGCAGTTTAGTAGTCAGTGAAGCTTTCTTT	CASSLVVSEAFF
TRBV20-1	-	few	TRBJ2-3	TGCAGTGCTAGAGATCTTTTGTCTGGCACAGATACGCAGTATTTT	CSARDLLSGTDTQYF
TRBV4-2	-	-	TRBJ1-4	TGTGCCAGCAGCCGAGGCGGCAGAGTCACTAATGAAAAACTGTTTTTT	CASSRGGRVTNEKLFF
TRBV7-2	TRBD2	-	TRBJ2-5	TGTGCCAGCAGCCGGGATAGCGGGGGAGGTCTAAAGACCCAGTACTTC	CASSRDSGGGLKTQYF
TRBV10-3	TRBD1	few	TRBJ1-1	TGTGCCATCAGTCTCACAAACAGGGGGAGGGTTCGCGCTGAAGCTTTCTTT	CAISLTNRGRVRAEAFF
TRBV6-1	-	-	TRBJ1-1	TGTGCCAGCACTGAAGGCGTTTACACTGAAGCTTTCTTT	CASTEGVYTEAFF
TRBV5-1	-	-	TRBJ1-6	TGCGCCAGCAGCTTCGGCCAGAGGGCACGCTCACCCCTCCACTTT	CASSFGQRARSPLHF
TRBV18	TRBD1	few	TRBJ1-1	TGTGCCAGCTCACCTGGGACAGGGATAAATAGGGAAGCTTTCTTT	CASSPGTGINREAFF
TRBV7-3	TRBD2	-	TRBJ2-5	TGTGCCAGCAGCTTGGCTAGCGGGGGTCTGGAGACCCAGTACTTC	CASSLASGGLETQYF
TRBV9	-	-	TRBJ2-2	TGTGCCAGCAGCTCCCGAAGGGGGACCGGGGAGCTGTTTTTT	CASSSRRGTGELFF
TRBV10-3	-	-	TRBJ2-3	TGTGCCATCAGTGAGTGGATAAACACAGATACGCAGTATTTT	CAISEWINTDTQYF
TRBV4-3	TRBD1	-	TRBJ1-1	TGCGCCAGCAGCCTCCGTTCGACCGGGACAGTGAACACTGAAGCTTTCTTT	CASSLRSTGTVNTEAFF
TRBV7-8	-	few	TRBJ2-7	TGTGCCAGCAGCTCAAGGGGGTTCCACGAGCAGTACTTC	CASSSRGFHEQYF